This passage covers 27 T cell receptor beta chains from one sample sequenced in a study of vaccination effects on CD4 cells after COVID-19. Expansion with viral peptide pools was applied to antigen-specific CD4+ T cells by the ViraFEST assay prior to sequencing. Cultured cells yielded isolated CD4+ T cells after about ten days. Either the BNT162b2 or mRNA-1273 vaccine was given to participants in two doses. Antigens of these TCRs are unknown. The protocol was immunoSEQ multiplex PCR, while the TCRdb copy is restricted to in-frame clones and leaves out a portion. The sample comprises roughly 56,000 clones, roughly 72% of which are singletons, and 0.95% to 1.5% rests with the top ten. The sequencing used CD4+ T cells from PBMCs cultured with HCoV-229E spike peptides, collected after COVID-19 vaccination. The receptors come from a human donor who received a COVID-19 vaccine.

The rearrangement uses TRBV4-3 and TRBJ2-2; TRBD1 is a possible D gene (5 bases). The CDR3 contains 15 residues. V was trimmed by 0 bases and J by 6 bases, leaving 11 bases between them. Germline values: CDR1 LGHNA, CDR2 YSLEER. CDR3 sequence: CASSQDGREAGELFF. DNA of the CDR3: TGCGCCAGCAGCCAAGACGGCAGGGAAGCCGGGGAGCTGTTTTTT.

This clone was recorded once. This chain links TRBV30 with TRBJ1-2; D uncertain. V was clipped by 7 bases and J by 2 bases, with 17 bases between them. Germline CDR1 reads GTSNPN; CDR2 reads SVGIG (reference sequence). The CDR3 loop spans 14 amino acids. The CDR3: CAFRAPPLNYGYTF. The CDR3 DNA is TGTGCCTTTCGAGCCCCTCCCTTGAACTATGGCTACACCTTC.

V and J are TRBV27 and TRBJ1-6, with a weak D call TRBD1 (6 bases). V lost 6 bases and J lost 10, with 13 bases in between. There are 13 residues in the CDR3. Germline V gene data show CDR1 as MNHEY and CDR2 as SMNVEV (reference sequence). The CDR3 DNA follows: TGTGCCAGCAGGGACAGTACGTACTCACCCCTCCACTTT. Translating gives CASRDSTYSPLHF.

This clone was counted between two and nine times. The rearrangement links TRBV7-9 to TRBJ2-3; D ambiguous. Germline V gives CDR1 SEHNR, CDR2 FQNEAQ (reference sequence). The CDR3 extends over 11 amino acids. V dropped 7 bases and J dropped 3 bases, with 5 bases sitting between them. CDR3 protein: CASTMTDTQYF. CDR3 sequence (DNA): TGTGCCAGCACCATGACAGATACGCAGTATTTT.

V gene TRBV29-1 combines with J gene TRBJ2-3; D possibly corresponds to TRBD2 (5 bases). This CDR3 region has 13 residues. V gave up 8 bases and J gave up 0 bases, with 12 bases separating them. Germline V CDR1 and CDR2: SQVTM, ANQGSEA. CDR3 nucleotide sequence: TGCAGCCTATGGACTCAAAGCACAGATACGCAGTATTTT. Residues: CSLWTQSTDTQYF.

The V gene is TRBV6-6, the J gene TRBJ2-6; D call uncertain. Trimming cost V 9 bases and J 0 bases, with 9 bases left between them. CDR1 is MNHNY, CDR2 SVGAGI, per germline (reference sequence). The CDR3 is made up of 14 amino acids. The CDR3: CASKRSSGANVLTF. The DNA for the CDR3 is TGTGCCAGTAAACGATCCTCTGGGGCCAACGTCCTGACTTTC.

V usage is TRBV28 and J usage is TRBJ1-2; 10 bases line up with TRBD1. The CDR3 is 14 amino acids. CDR1 is MDHEN and CDR2 is SYDVKM in the germline V gene. Trimming removed 6 bases from V and 5 bases from J; junction bases left unmatched: 6. The CDR3 bases are TGTGCCAGCAGCCTCGGACAGGGGGGATATGGCTACACCTTC. Translated: CASSLGQGGYGYTF.

The rearrangement joins TRBV29-1 to TRBJ2-7, with D uncertain. Deletions cut 6 bases from V and 2 bases from J, with 8 bases between. This CDR3 has 11 residues. CDR1 is SQVTM, CDR2 ANQGSEA, per germline. The CDR3 spells CSVADAYEQYV. The CDR3 DNA is TGCAGCGTCGCGGACGCCTACGAGCAGTACGTC.

This clone was recorded a few times. This chain connects TRBV6-5 to TRBJ2-7; D uncertain. The CDR3 totals 12 residues. Germline V gene lookup returns CDR1 MNHEY and CDR2 SVGAGI. Deletions cut 6 bases from V and 3 bases from J, with 9 bases between. This CDR3 reads CASRRLFYEQYV. CDR3 nucleotide sequence: TGTGCCAGCAGAAGGTTGTTCTACGAGCAGTACGTC.

In this sample, this clone turned up once. The chain recombines TRBV19 with TRBJ2-5, with 10 bases aligning to TRBD1. CDR1 and CDR2 from the germline V gene are LNHDA and SQIVND (reference sequence). The V gene end was trimmed by 8 bases and the J gene end by 4 bases; junction bases not matched to a gene: 13. The CDR3 extends over 16 amino acids. CDR3 loop: CASRKSSGTGVETQYF. The CDR3 region has the DNA TGTGCCAGTCGCAAGAGCTCCGGGACAGGGGTAGAGACCCAGTACTTC.

V usage is TRBV5-1 and J usage is TRBJ2-2, with D hard to call. The CDR3 has 15 amino acids. The V gene's germline CDR1 is SGHRS and CDR2 YFSETQ. V shed 4 bases and J shed 0 bases, with 10 bases lying between them. The DNA of the CDR3 is TGCGCCAGCAGCCCCGCAGCTGCGAACACCGGGGAGCTGTTTTTT. It codes for CASSPAAANTGELFF. Together with reference TRBV5-1 and TRBJ2-2, the CDR3 gives the full variable domain: KAGVTQTPRYLIKTRGQQVTLSCSPISGHRSVSWYQQTPGQGLQFLFEYFSETQRNKGNFPGRFSGRQFSNSRSEMNVSTLELGDSALYLCASSPAAANTGELFFGEGSRLTVL.

This clone was observed a few times. The rearrangement joins TRBV27 to TRBJ2-5; the D is unclear. Per germline, CDR1 MNHEY and CDR2 SMNVEV (reference sequence). The ends were cut back, 3 bases at V and 4 bases at J, with 3 bases in the middle. This CDR3 comprises 11 residues. CDR3 protein: CASSLRETQYF. CDR3 in DNA: TGTGCCAGCAGTTTGCGAGAGACCCAGTACTTC.

The V and J genes are TRBV19 and TRBJ2-4; TRBD2 is a possible D gene (7 bases). The germline V and J ends were trimmed by 6 bases and 0 bases, with 30 bases remaining between them. CDR3 length: 21 residues. Germline V gene data show CDR1 as LNHDA and CDR2 as SQIVND (reference sequence). As DNA, the CDR3 is TGTGCCAGTAGCTCCGGGACACCCCGACAAGGGAGGGGGTTAGCCAAAAACATTCAGTACTTC. Translating it yields CASSSGTPRQGRGLAKNIQYF. Full variable domain (missing parts from reference TRBV19 and TRBJ2-4): DGGITQSPKYLFRKEGQNVTLSCEQNLNHDAMYWYRQDPGQGLRLIYYSQIVNDFQKGDIAEGYSVSREKKESFPLTVTSAQKNPTAFYLCASSSGTPRQGRGLAKNIQYFGAGTRLSVL.

In its sample, this clone was seen a few times. The chain combines TRBV30 with TRBJ1-5; TRBD1 matches at 11 bases. The trim removed 2 bases at V and 9 bases at J, leaving 6 bases unmatched. CDR3 length: 14 amino acids. Germline CDR1 reads GTSNPN; CDR2 reads SVGIG (reference sequence). The CDR3 region is CAWSRDRGNWPQHF. Here the CDR3 DNA reads TGTGCCTGGAGTAGGGACAGGGGGAACTGGCCCCAGCATTTT.

This clone was recorded once. The genes are TRBV6-2 or TRBV6-3 and TRBJ2-7; D not resolved. The germline CDR1 and CDR2 sequences are MNHEY and SVGEGT. The CDR3 is 12 amino acids. V lost 0 bases, J lost 6 bases, and 6 bases lay in between. The CDR3 region is CASSYSGIEQYV. The CDR3 DNA reads TGTGCCAGCAGTTACTCAGGGATCGAGCAGTACGTC.

The gene calls are TRBV24-1 and TRBJ2-5; no firm D call. The CDR3 is 14 amino acids. CDR1 is KGHDR, CDR2 SFDVKD, per germline. The V end was cut by 2 bases, the J end by 2 bases, with 8 bases between. The CDR3: CATSDSGRQETQYF. The CDR3 bases are TGTGCCACCAGTGATTCCGGCAGACAAGAGACCCAGTACTTC.

This chain connects TRBV30 to TRBJ1-3; 7 bases align to TRBD1. This CDR3 spans 16 amino acids. V shed 5 bases and J 1 base; nucleotides not matched to a gene: 11. Per the germline V gene, CDR1 is GTSNPN and CDR2 is SVGIG (reference sequence). The CDR3, as DNA: TGTGCCTGGGGAGGGACAGCCTACAGTTCTGGAAACACCATATATTTT. Amino acids: CAWGGTAYSSGNTIYF.

The chain has TRBV6-1 and TRBJ1-2; no reliable D call. The ends were cut back, 2 bases at V and 5 bases at J, with 9 bases in the middle. The CDR3 has 13 amino acids. Germline CDR1 and CDR2: MNHNS and SASEGT. CDR3 amino acids: CASSEHSAYGYTF. CDR3 DNA: TGTGCCAGCAGTGAACATAGCGCGTATGGCTACACCTTC.

This clone was observed a few times. The chain combines TRBV5-4 with TRBJ2-2, with no clear D. V gave up 4 bases and J gave up 6 bases, with 10 bases separating them. Germline assignment: CDR1 SGHNT and CDR2 YYREEE (reference sequence). The CDR3 runs 13 residues. This chain's CDR3 is CASSVDFSGELFF. In DNA, the CDR3 is TGTGCCAGCAGCGTTGACTTTTCCGGGGAGCTGTTTTTT.

This chain links TRBV28 with TRBJ1-1, with no clear D. Germline assignment: CDR1 MDHEN and CDR2 SYDVKM. V was pared by 5 bases and J by 8 bases, with 12 bases between. CDR3 length: 12 residues. CDR3 amino acids: CASSGIGSEAFF. In DNA, the CDR3 is TGTGCCAGCAGTGGCATCGGGTCAGAAGCTTTCTTT.

This clone was seen only a few times. The gene calls are TRBV7-2 and TRBJ1-6, with unresolved D. Between the trimmed V and J ends, which lost 6 bases and 4 bases, there was a span of 16 bases. Germline loops: CDR1 SGHTA, CDR2 FQGNSA. The CDR3 totals 16 residues. CDR3: CASSRRSTDYNSPLHF. CDR3 nucleotides: TGTGCCAGCAGTCGACGGTCTACTGATTATAATTCACCCCTCCACTTT. The variable domain in full, with the rest retrieved from reference TRBV7-2 and TRBJ1-6, is GAGVSQSPSNKVTEKGKDVELRCDPISGHTALYWYRQSLGQGLEFLIYFQGNSAPDKSGLPSDRFSAERTGGSVSTLTIQRTQQEDSAVYLCASSRRSTDYNSPLHFGNGTRLTVT.

This clone was counted only a few times. The chain has TRBV9 and TRBJ1-2; TRBD1 agrees at 7 bases. Germline CDR1 SGDLS, CDR2 YYNGEE. J lost 0 bases, V lost 3 bases, and 5 bases had no gene match. There are 15 residues in the CDR3. The CDR3 sequence is CASSATGAPNYGYTF. The CDR3 nucleotides are TGTGCCAGCAGCGCCACAGGGGCTCCTAACTATGGCTACACCTTC.

The CDR3 sequence is CASSYIPGQGIYGNQPQHF. The DNA for the CDR3 is TGTGCCAGCAGTTACATTCCGGGACAGGGGATCTATGGCAATCAGCCCCAGCATTTT. This chain joins TRBV6-2 or TRBV6-3 and TRBJ1-5; 10 bases fit TRBD1. The CDR3 is 19 residues long. Germline assignment: CDR1 MNHEY and CDR2 SVGEGT. J lost 2 bases, V lost 2 bases, and 12 bases had no gene match.

J is TRBJ2-1 and V is TRBV24-1; D is ambiguous. CDR1 is KGHDR, CDR2 SFDVKD, per germline. V was cut by 1 base and J by 2 bases, with 8 bases left in between. The CDR3 totals 15 residues. CDR3 coding DNA: TGTGCCACCAGTGATTTTTCGGGTACCTACAATGAGCAGTTCTTC. Amino acids: CATSDFSGTYNEQFF.

This chain links TRBV6-5 with TRBJ2-4, with TRBD1 matching over 9 bases. The CDR3 is made up of 15 amino acids. Germline CDR1 is MNHEY and CDR2 is SVGAGI. V lost 0 bases to trimming and J lost 9 bases; unmatched junction nucleotides: 6. Here the CDR3 reads CASSYSRGQGTIQYF. The CDR3 nucleotides read TGTGCCAGCAGTTACTCGAGGGGACAGGGCACCATTCAGTACTTC.

The CDR3 region is CASSLGLAGGLREQFF. Here the CDR3 DNA reads TGTGCCAGCAGCTTGGGACTAGCGGGGGGGCTAAGGGAGCAGTTCTTC. The rearrangement joins TRBV5-5 to TRBJ2-1, with 14 bases matching TRBD2. V shed 0 bases and J 10 bases; nucleotides not matched to a gene: 6. Per the germline V gene, CDR1 is SGHKS and CDR2 is YYEKEE (reference sequence). This CDR3 region has 16 residues. Combining the CDR3 with reference TRBV5-5 and TRBJ2-1 gives the whole variable domain DAGVTQSPTHLIKTRGQQVTLRCSPISGHKSVSWYQQVLGQGPQFIFQYYEKEERGRGNFPDRFSARQFPNYSSELNVNALLLGDSALYLCASSLGLAGGLREQFFGPGTRLTVL.

The V call is TRBV7-3, the J call TRBJ2-2; TRBD1 aligns across 11 bases. Trimming removed 6 bases from V and 5 bases from J; junction bases left unmatched: 5. Germline CDR1 reads SGHTA; CDR2 reads FQGTGA. CDR3 length: 15 amino acids. DNA of the CDR3: TGTGCCAGCAGATCGGGACAGGGGGAGACCGGGGAGCTGTTTTTT. Amino acids: CASRSGQGETGELFF.